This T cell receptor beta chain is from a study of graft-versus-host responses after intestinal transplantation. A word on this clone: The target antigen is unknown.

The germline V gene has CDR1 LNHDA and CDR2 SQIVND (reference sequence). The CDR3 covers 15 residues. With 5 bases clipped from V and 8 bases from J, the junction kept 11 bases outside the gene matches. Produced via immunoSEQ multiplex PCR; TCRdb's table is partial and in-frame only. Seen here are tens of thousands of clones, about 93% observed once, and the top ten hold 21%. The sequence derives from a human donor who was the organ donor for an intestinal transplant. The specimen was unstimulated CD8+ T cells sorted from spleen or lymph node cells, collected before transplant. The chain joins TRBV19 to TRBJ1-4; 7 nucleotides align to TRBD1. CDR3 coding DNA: TGTGCCAGTAGTTTCCCCCCGGAGGGACAGGAAAAACTGTTTTTT. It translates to CASSFPPEGQEKLFF.